These T cell receptor beta chains were read from a single sample in a study of cytomegalovirus exposure and HLA in healthy donors. The table came from immunoSEQ multiplex PCR; TCRdb's copy has only in-frame clones and leaves some out. The sample consists of fewer than 400,000 clones, roughly 86% of them appearing once. What was sequenced was PBMCs. These receptor sequences come from a man younger than 40 in good health and CMV-seronegative. CDR3s include the opening cysteine and the closing phenylalanine or tryptophan. D genes are given only for firm matches. Size is stated for part of the rows, as once, few or many counts, or as a class when the clone is expanded.

V	J	D	size	CDR3	DNA
TRBV18	TRBJ1-1	TRBD1	-	CASSPGQGLTEAFF	TGTGCCAGCTCACCGGGACAGGGACTCACTGAAGCTTTCTTT
TRBV5-1	TRBJ2-3	TRBD1	-	CASSFGTGGADTQYF	TGCGCCAGCAGCTTCGGGACAGGGGGGGCAGATACGCAGTATTTT
TRBV10-3	TRBJ1-3	-	-	CAISPTGGGNTIYF	TGTGCCATCAGCCCCACCGGGGGTGGAAACACCATATATTTT
TRBV5-6	TRBJ1-6	TRBD1	-	CASSLTGTISNSPLHF	TGTGCCAGCAGCCTGACAGGGACAATTAGTAATTCACCCCTCCACTTT
TRBV5-1	TRBJ1-2	-	-	CASSLAGGYGYTF	TGCGCCAGCAGCTTGGCCGGGGGCTATGGCTACACCTTC
TRBV7-8	TRBJ1-4	TRBD1	once	CASSLFSGGVRGKLFF	TGTGCCAGCAGCTTATTCTCAGGGGGCGTTAGGGGGAAACTGTTTTTT
TRBV5-4	TRBJ2-1	-	-	CASSLPLNRNEQFF	TGTGCCAGCAGCTTGCCCCTCAACAGGAATGAGCAGTTCTTC
TRBV5-1	TRBJ1-2	-	-	CASSLAHSGLNYGYTF	TGCGCCAGCAGCTTGGCTCATTCGGGACTGAACTATGGCTACACCTTC
TRBV29-1	TRBJ2-2	-	-	CSVDGGGTGELFF	TGCAGCGTTGACGGGGGTGGGACCGGGGAGCTGTTTTTT
TRBV6-5	TRBJ2-7	-	-	CASSYDRISSSEQYF	TGTGCCAGCAGTTACGACAGGATTTCATCGTCCGAGCAGTACTTC
TRBV19	TRBJ1-5	-	-	CASSEALNQPQHF	TGTGCCAGTAGTGAGGCCCTAAATCAGCCCCAGCATTTT
TRBV5-6	TRBJ1-5	TRBD1	-	CASSLTGGYSNQPQHF	TGTGCCAGCAGCTTGACAGGGGGCTATAGCAATCAGCCCCAGCATTTT
TRBV6-5	TRBJ1-2	TRBD1	-	CASSYSTGGYGYTF	TGTGCCAGCAGTTACTCGACAGGGGGGTATGGCTACACCTTC
TRBV4-3	TRBJ1-1	-	-	CASSQDIQFEGSYSPNTEAFF	TGCGCCAGCAGCCAAGATATTCAATTCGAGGGTTCGTACAGCCCGAACACTGAAGCTTTCTTT
TRBV6-1	TRBJ2-2	-	-	CASRGGGGDTGELFF	TGTGCCAGCAGGGGAGGGGGAGGTGACACCGGGGAGCTGTTTTTT
TRBV11-2	TRBJ2-7	TRBD2	once	CASRYLAGGPEQYF	TGTGCCAGCAGATACCTAGCGGGGGGACCCGAGCAGTACTTC
TRBV4-1	TRBJ1-1	-	-	CASSHPPRGEEAFF	TGCGCCAGCAGCCATCCCCCCAGAGGCGAAGAAGCTTTCTTT
TRBV6-5	TRBJ2-1	TRBD2	-	CASRPILAGEQFF	TGTGCCAGCAGGCCAATACTAGCGGGGGAGCAGTTCTTC
TRBV10-2	TRBJ2-7	-	-	CASSLLAGPTEQYF	TGCGCCAGCAGCTTACTAGCAGGACCTACGGAGCAGTACTTC
TRBV20-1	TRBJ2-7	-	-	CSARTNYEQYF	TGCAGTGCAAGGACTAACTACGAGCAGTACTTC
TRBV7-9	TRBJ1-4	TRBD1	-	CASSPGQGTTNEKLFF	TGTGCCAGCAGCCCGGGACAGGGAACGACTAATGAAAAACTGTTTTTT
TRBV7-8	TRBJ2-7	TRBD1	-	CASSLGTGFYEQYF	TGTGCCAGCAGCTTAGGGACAGGGTTCTACGAGCAGTACTTC
TRBV4-3	TRBJ2-2	TRBD2	-	CASSQDLAGGPTGELFF	TGCGCCAGCAGCCAAGATTTAGCGGGGGGGCCTACCGGGGAGCTGTTTTTT
TRBV15	TRBJ1-2	TRBD1	-	CATSRDRVNYGYTF	TGTGCCACCAGTAGGGACAGGGTAAACTATGGCTACACCTTC
TRBV2	TRBJ1-2	-	-	CASSRGTPRYTF	TGTGCCAGCAGTCGCGGGACGCCTCGCTACACCTTC
TRBV19	TRBJ1-1	TRBD1	-	CASSIGTGNEEAFF	TGTGCCAGTAGTATAGGGACAGGGAATGAGGAAGCTTTCTTT
TRBV7-9	TRBJ1-1	-	-	CASSTPPGTPEAFF	TGTGCCAGCAGCACGCCTCCCGGGACACCCGAAGCTTTCTTT
TRBV11-2	TRBJ1-5	-	once	CASSLATGNRDQPQHF	TGTGCCAGCAGCTTAGCAACAGGGAATAGGGATCAGCCCCAGCATTTT
TRBV11-2	TRBJ1-2	-	few	CASSSLGTPGGGTRGCTF	TGTGCCAGCAGCTCCTTAGGGACACCGGGAGGGGGAACTAGGGGCTGCACCTTC
TRBV10-2	TRBJ1-2	TRBD1	-	CASSWDSNYGYTF	TGCGCCAGCAGTTGGGACAGTAACTATGGCTACACCTTC
TRBV18	TRBJ2-1	-	-	CASSPTGSYNEQFF	TGTGCCAGCTCACCGACAGGCTCCTACAATGAGCAGTTCTTC
TRBV27	TRBJ2-6	-	-	CASSGSGAGANVLTF	TGTGCCAGCAGTGGGTCGGGGGCTGGGGCCAACGTCCTGACTTTC
TRBV7-9	TRBJ1-2	-	-	CASSLAPANYGYTF	TGTGCCAGCAGCTTAGCCCCAGCTAACTATGGCTACACCTTC
TRBV2	TRBJ2-7	-	-	CASRGTYYEQYF	TGTGCCAGCAGGGGGACTTACTACGAGCAGTACTTC
TRBV11-3	TRBJ2-5	TRBD2	-	CASSRTGLAGGEETQYF	TGTGCCAGCAGCCGGACCGGACTAGCGGGGGGGGAAGAGACCCAGTACTTC
TRBV6-1	TRBJ1-2	TRBD1	-	CASRYLTGGGYGYTF	TGTGCCAGCAGATACCTGACAGGGGGCGGATATGGCTACACCTTC
TRBV4-3	TRBJ1-1	-	-	CASSQGVQGTEAFF	TGCGCCAGCAGCCAAGGAGTTCAGGGGACTGAAGCTTTCTTT
TRBV30	TRBJ1-3	TRBD1	-	CAWSVGTGAGNTIYF	TGTGCCTGGAGTGTAGGGACAGGGGCTGGAAACACCATATATTTT
TRBV29-1	TRBJ1-2	-	-	CSVALDRRGYTF	TGCAGCGTTGCTCTAGATCGCCGAGGCTACACCTTC
TRBV29-1	TRBJ2-5	TRBD1	-	CSATGQGSMETQYF	TGCAGCGCAACCGGACAGGGATCTATGGAGACCCAGTACTTC
TRBV4-3	TRBJ2-3	TRBD1	-	CASSSVGQGTDTQYF	TGCGCCAGCAGCTCAGTCGGACAGGGCACAGATACGCAGTATTTT
TRBV11-2	TRBJ1-5	TRBD1	once	CASSYRGLQPQHF	TGTGCCAGCAGCTACAGGGGGCTTCAGCCCCAGCATTTT
TRBV7-8	TRBJ2-2	-	-	CASEPGTATGELFF	TGTGCCAGCGAGCCCGGCACAGCCACCGGGGAGCTGTTTTTT
TRBV11-2	TRBJ2-5	-	-	CASSTPREETQYF	TGTGCCAGCAGCACCCCCAGGGAAGAGACCCAGTACTTC
TRBV5-1	TRBJ1-1	TRBD1	once	CASSSTGTANTEAFF	TGCGCCAGCAGCTCGACCGGGACAGCGAACACTGAAGCTTTCTTT
TRBV4-3	TRBJ1-3	-	-	CASSQGSSGNTIYF	TGCGCCAGCAGCCAGGGGAGCTCTGGAAACACCATATATTTT
TRBV10-1	TRBJ2-2	TRBD2	-	CASSEELAAGELFF	TGCGCCAGCAGTGAGGAACTAGCGGCCGGGGAGCTGTTTTTT
TRBV7-2	TRBJ2-2	-	-	CASSFSTGELFF	TGTGCCAGCAGCTTTTCTACCGGGGAGCTGTTTTTT
TRBV18	TRBJ1-1	-	once	CASSPQRAQNTEAFF	TGTGCCAGCTCACCACAGCGGGCTCAGAACACTGAAGCTTTCTTT
TRBV27	TRBJ2-2	TRBD2	-	CASSGQNTGELFF	TGTGCCAGTAGCGGGCAGAACACCGGGGAGCTGTTTTTT
TRBV4-1	TRBJ2-1	TRBD2	-	CASSQLSTGGRYNEQFF	TGCGCCAGCAGCCAACTCAGCACGGGGGGGCGGTACAATGAGCAGTTCTTC
TRBV4-3	TRBJ1-2	-	-	CASSQDRGGNTRNYGYTF	TGCGCCAGCAGCCAAGATAGAGGAGGAAATACAAGAAACTATGGCTACACCTTC
TRBV25-1	TRBJ2-7	-	-	CASSEETGRYEQYF	TGTGCCAGCAGTGAAGAAACAGGACGCTACGAGCAGTACTTC
TRBV9	TRBJ1-2	TRBD1	once	CASSGSGGDYYGYTF	TGTGCCAGCAGCGGATCAGGGGGCGACTACTATGGCTACACCTTC